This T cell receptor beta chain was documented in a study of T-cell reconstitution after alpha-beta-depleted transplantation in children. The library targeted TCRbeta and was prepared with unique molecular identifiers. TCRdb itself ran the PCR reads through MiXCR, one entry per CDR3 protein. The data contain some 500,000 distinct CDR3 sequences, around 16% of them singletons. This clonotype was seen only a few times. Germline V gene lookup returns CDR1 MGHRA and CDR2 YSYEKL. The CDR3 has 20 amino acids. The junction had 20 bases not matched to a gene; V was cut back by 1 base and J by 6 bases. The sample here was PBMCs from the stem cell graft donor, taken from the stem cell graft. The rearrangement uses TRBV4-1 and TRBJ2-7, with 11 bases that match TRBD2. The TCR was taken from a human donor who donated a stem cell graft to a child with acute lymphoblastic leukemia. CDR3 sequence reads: CASSQVTGGLLAGVSGEQYF. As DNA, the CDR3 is TGCGCCAGCAGCCAAGTGACAGGGGGGTTACTAGCGGGAGTTTCGGGCGAGCAGTACTTC.